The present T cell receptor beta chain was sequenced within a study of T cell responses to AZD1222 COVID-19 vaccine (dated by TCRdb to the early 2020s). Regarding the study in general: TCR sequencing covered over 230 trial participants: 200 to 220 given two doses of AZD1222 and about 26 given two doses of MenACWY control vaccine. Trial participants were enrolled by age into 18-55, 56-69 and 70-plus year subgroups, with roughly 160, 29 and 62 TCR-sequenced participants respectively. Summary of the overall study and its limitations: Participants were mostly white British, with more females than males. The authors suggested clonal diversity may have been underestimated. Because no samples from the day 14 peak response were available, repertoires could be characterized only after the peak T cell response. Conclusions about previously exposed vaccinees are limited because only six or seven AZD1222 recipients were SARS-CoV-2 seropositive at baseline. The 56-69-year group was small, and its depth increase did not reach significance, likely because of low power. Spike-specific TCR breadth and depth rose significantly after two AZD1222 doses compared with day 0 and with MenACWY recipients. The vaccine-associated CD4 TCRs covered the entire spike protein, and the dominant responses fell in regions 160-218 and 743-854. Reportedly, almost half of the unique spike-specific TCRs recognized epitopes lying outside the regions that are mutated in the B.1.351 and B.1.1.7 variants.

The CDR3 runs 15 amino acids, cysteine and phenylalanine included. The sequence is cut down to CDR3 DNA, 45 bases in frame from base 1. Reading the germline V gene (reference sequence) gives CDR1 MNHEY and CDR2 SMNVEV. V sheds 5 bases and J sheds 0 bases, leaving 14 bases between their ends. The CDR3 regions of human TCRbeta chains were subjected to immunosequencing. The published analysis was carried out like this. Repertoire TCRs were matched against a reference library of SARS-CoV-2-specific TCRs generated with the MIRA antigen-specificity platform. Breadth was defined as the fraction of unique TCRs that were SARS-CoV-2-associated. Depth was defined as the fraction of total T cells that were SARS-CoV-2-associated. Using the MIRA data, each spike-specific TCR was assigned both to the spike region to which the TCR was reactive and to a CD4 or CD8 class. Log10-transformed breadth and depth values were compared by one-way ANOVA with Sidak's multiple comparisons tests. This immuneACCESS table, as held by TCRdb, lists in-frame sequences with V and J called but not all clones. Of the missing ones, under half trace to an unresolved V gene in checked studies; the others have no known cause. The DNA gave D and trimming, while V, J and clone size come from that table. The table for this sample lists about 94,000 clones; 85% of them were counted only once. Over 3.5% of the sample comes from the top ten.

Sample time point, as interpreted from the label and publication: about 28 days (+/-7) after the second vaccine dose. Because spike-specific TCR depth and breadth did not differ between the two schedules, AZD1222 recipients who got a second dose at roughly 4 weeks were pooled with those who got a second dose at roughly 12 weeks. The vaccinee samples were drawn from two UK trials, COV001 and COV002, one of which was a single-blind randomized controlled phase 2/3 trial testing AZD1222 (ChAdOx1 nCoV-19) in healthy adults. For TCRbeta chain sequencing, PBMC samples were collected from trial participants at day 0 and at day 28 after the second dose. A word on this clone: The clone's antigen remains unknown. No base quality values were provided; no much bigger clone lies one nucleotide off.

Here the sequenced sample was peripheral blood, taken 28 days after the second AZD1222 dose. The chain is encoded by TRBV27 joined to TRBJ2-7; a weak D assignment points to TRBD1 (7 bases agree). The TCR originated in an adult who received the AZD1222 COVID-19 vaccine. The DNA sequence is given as TGTGCCAGCAGTCTGGAGGGGGCTTTCTCCTACGAGCAGTACTTC. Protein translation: CASSLEGAFSYEQYF.